Presented here are 27 T cell receptor beta chains from one specimen sequenced in a study of regulatory T cells in long-lasting Graves disease. The time point: newly diagnosed GD, antithyroid drugs for less than 3 months. PBMC RNA served as the TCR library source. Sequencing libraries for TCR beta were prepared with iRepertoire HTBI primers and Arm-PCR of CDR3 regions. TCRdb reanalysed the multiplex PCR reads using MiXCR and keeps one entry per CDR3 protein. There are around 480,000 distinct CDR3 sequences in the sample; more than 15% occur only once, and roughly 25% lies in the top ten. The same specimen was also included in a second study, on T cells in Graves' hyperthyroidism and ophthalmopathy.

Source: peripheral blood mononuclear cells (PBMCs), taken at new diagnosis, from a patient treated with antithyroid drugs. Receptor source: a woman aged 40-65 years with Graves disease.

The chain combines TRBV6-5 with TRBJ2-7, with D perhaps being TRBD1 or TRBD2 (5 bases each). Trimming removed 2 bases at V and 6 bases at J, with 11 bases between. The CDR3 length is 13 residues. CDR1 MNHEY and CDR2 SVGAGI come from the germline V gene. The CDR3 is CASSYGGMGEQYF. The CDR3 DNA sequence: TGTGCCAGCAGTTACGGGGGAATGGGCGAGCAGTACTTC.

The chain uses TRBV3-1 and TRBJ2-7; 7 positions agree with TRBD1. Germline V gene lookup returns CDR1 LGHDT and CDR2 YNNKEL (reference sequence). The CDR3 length is 16 residues. Losses at the gene ends were 3 bases for V and 2 bases for J; bases not matched to a gene: 10. The CDR3 DNA reads TGTGCCAGCAGCCAGCGAGCGACAGGGAGCCCCTACGAGCAGTACTTC. It yields the protein CASSQRATGSPYEQYF.

This clonotype was seen more than once but under ten times. The chain couples TRBV30 to TRBJ2-6; D unclear. Trimming removed 6 bases from V and 2 bases from J, with 5 bases in between. The length of the CDR3 is 12 residues. The germline V gene encodes CDR1 GTSNPN and CDR2 SVGIG (reference sequence). The CDR3: CACGTGANVLTF. The CDR3 DNA is TGTGCCTGCGGTACTGGGGCCAACGTCCTGACTTTC.

This clonotype occurred many times. This sequence joins TRBV2 and TRBJ1-1, with a weak D call TRBD1 (5 bases). The CDR3 is 13 amino acids. Germline CDR1 SNHLY, CDR2 FYNNEI. V was shortened by 8 bases and J by 7 bases, with 17 bases between the two germline ends. CDR3: CASADRSGVEAFF. CDR3 nucleotide sequence: TGTGCCAGCGCAGACAGAAGCGGAGTTGAAGCTTTCTTT.

The V and J genes are TRBV20-1 and TRBJ1-2; D unresolved. V gave up 0 bases and J gave up 0 bases, with 5 bases separating them. The CDR3 consists of 13 residues. Per the germline V gene, CDR1 is DFQATT and CDR2 is SNEGSKA (reference sequence). The CDR3 is CSAREGANYGYTF. The CDR3 DNA follows: TGCAGTGCTAGAGAGGGCGCTAACTATGGCTACACCTTC.

The chain combines TRBV19 with TRBJ2-7; D is uncertain. Germline V gene data show CDR1 as LNHDA and CDR2 as SQIVND (reference sequence). The CDR3 is 15 residues long. The V end lost 4 bases, the J end lost 0 bases, and 13 bases lay between the germline ends. CDR3 in amino acids: CASSKGQALSYEQYF. The CDR3 DNA reads TGTGCCAGTAGTAAGGGTCAGGCTCTCTCCTACGAGCAGTACTTC. Full variable domain (remainder filled in from reference TRBV19 and TRBJ2-7): DGGITQSPKYLFRKEGQNVTLSCEQNLNHDAMYWYRQDPGQGLRLIYYSQIVNDFQKGDIAEGYSVSREKKESFPLTVTSAQKNPTAFYLCASSKGQALSYEQYFGPGTRLTVT.

For the CDR3, the DNA is TGTGCCAGCAGCCCAGGGGTTGGGGCTAATGAAAAACTGTTTTTT. Translation: CASSPGVGANEKLFF. This chain uses TRBV9 with TRBJ1-4; a weak D match, TRBD1 (6 bases). The germline gives CDR1 SGDLS, CDR2 YYNGEE. The CDR3 length is 15 residues. Trimming left V 4 bases short and J 3 bases short, with 13 bases between.

Only a few counts were recorded for this clonotype. The chain uses TRBV3-1 and TRBJ2-1; 7 positions agree with TRBD2. V shed 0 bases, J shed 1 base, and the junction held 3 bases outside the gene matches. CDR1 LGHDT and CDR2 YNNKEL come from the germline V gene (reference sequence). The CDR3 extends over 16 amino acids. The CDR3 region is CASSQDSRGSYNEQFF. The CDR3 DNA is TGTGCCAGCAGCCAAGATTCGCGGGGGTCCTACAATGAGCAGTTCTTC.

This clonotype has at least ten counts. V gene TRBV6-1 combines with J gene TRBJ2-6; maybe TRBD1 (5 bases). The germline gives CDR1 MNHNS, CDR2 SASEGT. The V end lost 2 bases, the J end lost 4 bases, and 18 bases lay between the germline ends. This CDR3 is 18 amino acids long. This CDR3 reads CASSERRHTGAGANVLTF. The CDR3 bases are TGTGCCAGCAGTGAAAGAAGGCATACAGGAGCCGGGGCCAACGTCCTGACTTTC.

This clonotype was observed at least ten times. The chain recombines TRBV11-2 with TRBJ2-5; 7 bases fit TRBD2. This CDR3 has 16 amino acids. V lost 1 base and J lost 0; bases outside the gene matches: 5. CDR1 and CDR2 from the germline V gene are SGHAT and FQNNGV. DNA of the CDR3: TGTGCCAGCAGCTTAGTGGTGGGGGGGAACCAAGAGACCCAGTACTTC. Translated: CASSLVVGGNQETQYF.

The chain joins TRBV5-8 to TRBJ2-2; 7 nucleotides match TRBD1. With V trimmed by 4 bases and J by 0 bases, 6 bases remained unmatched. From germline, CDR1 is SGHTS and CDR2 YDEGEE. CDR3 length equals 16 residues. The DNA of the CDR3 is TGTGCCAGCAGCCACTACAGGGGATCGAACACCGGGGAGCTGTTTTTT. Its translation: CASSHYRGSNTGELFF.

This clonotype was observed at least ten times. The chain couples TRBV10-3 to TRBJ2-3; TRBD2 might be the D (5 bases). Trimming shortened V by 8 bases and J by 0 bases, and 15 bases separated the two germline ends. There are 15 residues in the CDR3. From germline, CDR1 is ENHRY and CDR2 SYGVKD. CDR3: CAIGAGLTSTDTQYF. The CDR3 DNA reads as TGTGCCATCGGAGCTGGACTGACTAGCACAGATACGCAGTATTTT.

The J gene is TRBJ1-1, the V gene TRBV7-3; D gene ambiguous. Germline V CDR1 and CDR2: SGHTA, FQGTGA. This CDR3 contains 13 residues. Trimming took 5 bases from V and 6 from J, leaving 13 bases between them. CDR3 region: CASSETGLAEAFF. CDR3 DNA sequence: TGTGCCAGCAGCGAAACGGGCCTCGCTGAAGCTTTCTTT.

This clonotype came up a few times. The chain links TRBV12-3 or TRBV12-4 to TRBJ2-1; 12 bases agree with TRBD1. Unmatched junction bases numbered 4, after V lost 3 bases and J lost 7 bases. CDR3 length equals 15 residues. CDR3 coding DNA: TGTGCCAGCAGTTTCGGGACAGGGGGCTCAAATGAGCAGTTCTTC. Translation gives CASSFGTGGSNEQFF.

This clonotype has ten or more counts. V usage is TRBV12-3 or TRBV12-4 and J usage is TRBJ1-1, with 10 nucleotides matching TRBD1. The CDR3 is 13 residues long. The trim removed 4 bases at V and 6 bases at J, leaving 2 bases unmatched. CDR3 amino acids: CASSSGTGAEAFF. CDR3 DNA sequence: TGTGCCAGCAGTTCCGGGACAGGGGCTGAAGCTTTCTTT.

In this sample, this clonotype turned up a few times. The chain uses TRBV9 and TRBJ2-1, with 7 bases fitting TRBD1. CDR3 length: 15 residues. Germline CDR1 reads SGDLS; CDR2 reads YYNGEE. The ends lost 6 bases at V and 2 bases at J; junction bases unmatched: 8. The CDR3 here is CASTTQGEPYNEQFF. CDR3 coding DNA: TGTGCCAGCACCACGCAGGGGGAACCCTACAATGAGCAGTTCTTC.

This clonotype was picked up many times. The J gene is TRBJ2-2, the V gene TRBV2, with 10 bases aligning to TRBD1. J gave up 3 bases and V 4 bases, and 5 bases lay outside the gene matches. Germline loops: CDR1 SNHLY, CDR2 FYNNEI. The length of the CDR3 is 16 residues. The CDR3 reads CASSGSGTGDTGELFF. The CDR3 DNA is TGTGCCAGCAGTGGATCCGGGACAGGGGACACCGGGGAGCTGTTTTTT.

Comment on this clonotype: Since a much larger clone is just one base distant, this may be a read error. This chain uses TRBV10-3 with TRBJ1-5; D gene uncertain. The ends were cut back, 5 bases at V and 3 bases at J, with 17 bases in the middle. The CDR3 runs to 16 residues. The germline V gene encodes CDR1 ENHRY and CDR2 SYGVKD. The DNA of the CDR3 is TGTGCCATCAGTTACCTCCCTCCGGGCGACAATCAGCCCCAGCATTTT. This translates into CAISYLPPGDNQPQHF.

This clonotype was seen only a few times. The V gene is TRBV18, the J gene TRBJ1-5, with D hard to call. With 6 bases removed from V and 0 bases from J, the gap between germline ends came to 9 bases. The length of the CDR3 is 14 residues. The germline V gene encodes CDR1 KGHSH and CDR2 LQKENI. CDR3 sequence reads: CASSSSYSNQPQHF. The DNA for the CDR3 is TGTGCCAGCTCCTCCTCCTATAGCAATCAGCCCCAGCATTTT. The full variable domain, in which reference TRBV18 and TRBJ1-5 provide the parts outside the CDR3, is NAGVMQNPRHLVRRRGQEARLRCSPMKGHSHVYWYRQLPEEGLKFMVYLQKENIIDESGMPKERFSAEFPKEGPSILRIQQVVRGDSAAYFCASSSSYSNQPQHFGDGTRLSIL.

The sample holds many counts of this clonotype. This sequence joins TRBV29-1 and TRBJ2-3, with 11 bases aligning to TRBD2. CDR1 is SQVTM and CDR2 is ANQGSEA in the germline V gene. The CDR3 loop spans 14 amino acids. The V gene end was trimmed by 4 bases and the J gene end by 1 base; junction bases not matched to a gene: 1. The chain's CDR3 is CSVGLAGRTDTQYF. The CDR3 coding sequence is TGCAGCGTTGGACTAGCGGGGCGCACAGATACGCAGTATTTT.

This clonotype was seen more than once but under ten times. The CDR3 DNA sequence: TGTGCCAGCAGTTACACGCAGGGGCCCCGCTCTGGAAACACCATATATTTT. Residues: CASSYTQGPRSGNTIYF. The chain combines TRBV6-2 or TRBV6-3 with TRBJ1-3; tentative D call: TRBD1 (6 bases). From germline, CDR1 is MNHEY and CDR2 SVGEGT. The CDR3 runs to 17 residues. V lost 2 bases, J lost 0 bases, and 14 bases lay in between.

This clonotype was observed at least ten times. V and J are TRBV2 and TRBJ1-3; 7 nucleotides agree with TRBD1. The CDR3 is 16 amino acids. Germline CDR1 and CDR2: SNHLY and FYNNEI. Trimming took 5 bases from V and 2 from J; bases not matched to a gene: 9. The CDR3 sequence is CASSFTGDRAGNTIYF. In DNA form, the CDR3 reads TGTGCCAGCAGTTTTACAGGGGACCGAGCTGGAAACACCATATATTTT.

Ten or more counts support this clonotype. This rearrangement joins TRBV7-9 to TRBJ2-3; D is perhaps TRBD2 (7 bases). Trimming stripped 11 bases from V and 2 bases from J, with 20 bases between. The CDR3 consists of 15 residues. In germline, CDR1 is SEHNR, CDR2 FQNEAQ (reference sequence). The CDR3 nucleotides read TGTGCCGCCCAATGGGGCGGGGGCCACACAGATACGCAGTATTTT. It yields the protein CAAQWGGGHTDTQYF.

There are many counts of this clonotype. The chain couples TRBV2 to TRBJ1-1; D possibly corresponds to TRBD1 (5 bases). The CDR3 spans 15 residues. Per the germline V gene, CDR1 is SNHLY and CDR2 is FYNNEI. The V end lost 4 bases, the J end lost 3 bases, and 15 bases lay between the germline ends. CDR3 amino acids: CASSGQAGGDTEAFF. CDR3 sequence (DNA): TGTGCCAGCAGTGGGCAGGCCGGGGGTGACACTGAAGCTTTCTTT. Complete variable domain (other parts from reference TRBV2 and TRBJ1-1): EPEVTQTPSHQVTQMGQEVILRCVPISNHLYFYWYRQILGQKVEFLVSFYNNEISEKSEIFDDQFSVERPDGSNFTLKIRSTKLEDSAMYFCASSGQAGGDTEAFFGQGTRLTVV.

This clonotype was found a few times. The chain is built from TRBV5-1 and TRBJ2-2; D may be TRBD1 or TRBD2 (5 bases each). CDR1 is SGHRS and CDR2 is YFSETQ in the germline V gene. Trimming removed 4 bases at V and 0 bases at J, with 19 bases between. The CDR3 is made up of 18 amino acids. The CDR3 sequence is CASSPTGTPAPNTGELFF. DNA of the CDR3: TGCGCCAGCAGCCCAACCGGGACCCCTGCCCCGAACACCGGGGAGCTGTTTTTT.

This rearrangement joins TRBV6-1 to TRBJ1-2; 10 nucleotides match TRBD1. This CDR3 is built from 14 residues. The trim removed 6 bases at V and 7 bases at J, leaving 8 bases unmatched. The germline CDR1 and CDR2 sequences are MNHNS and SASEGT. The CDR3 nucleotides read TGTGCCAGCAGCCCTCTGACAGGGGGCAGTGGCTACACCTTC. Translating gives CASSPLTGGSGYTF.

V usage is TRBV20-1 and J usage is TRBJ1-1; maybe TRBD1 (6 bases). V was shortened by 6 bases and J by 1 base, with 15 bases between the two germline ends. Germline V gene lookup returns CDR1 DFQATT and CDR2 SNEGSKA (reference sequence). The CDR3 runs 14 residues. CDR3 region: CSARGGTPNTEAFF. In DNA form, the CDR3 reads TGCAGTGCGAGGGGAGGGACACCGAACACTGAAGCTTTCTTT.